What follows is one T cell receptor beta chain and its context. Its antigen is undetermined. TCRdb redid the calling of the RT-PCR reads with MiXCR, one entry per CDR3 protein. The sample contains 860,000 or so distinct CDR3 sequences, around 21% of which appear only once. The data derive from a study of response to subunit inactivated influenza vaccine. General study findings and limits: New T cells are recruited in small numbers by each seasonal influenza vaccination, according to the authors' suggestion.

This sample comprised PBMCs from blood, obtained 4 to 6 days after vaccination. The TCR was taken from a man aged 50 or older who received an inactivated influenza vaccine.

This chain's CDR3 is CASVSGFRGYGYTF. The CDR3 coding sequence is TGTGCCAGCGTCTCGGGGTTTCGGGGCTATGGCTACACCTTC. The chain carries TRBV7-2 and TRBJ1-2, with D uncertain. The CDR3 spans 14 residues. Deletions cut 8 bases from V and 4 bases from J, with 17 bases between. Germline V gives CDR1 SGHTA, CDR2 FQGNSA. Full variable domain (rest looked up from reference TRBV7-2 and TRBJ1-2): GAGVSQSPSNKVTEKGKDVELRCDPISGHTALYWYRQSLGQGLEFLIYFQGNSAPDKSGLPSDRFSAERTGGSVSTLTIQRTQQEDSAVYLCASVSGFRGYGYTFGSGTRLTVV.